The clone carrying this T cell receptor beta chain has only a few counts. This may stem from a read error, because a much larger clone lies one nucleotide away. The data derive from a study of molecular identifiers for immune sequencing clone quantification. Trimming stripped 9 bases from V and 2 bases from J, with 12 bases between. The germline gives CDR1 SEHNR, CDR2 FQNEAQ (reference sequence). This CDR3 is 13 amino acids long. TCRdb recomputed calls from the PCR reads with MiXCR, one row per CDR3 protein. In the table there are around 470,000 distinct CDR3 sequences, roughly 25% of which are singletons.

Sequenced material: naive CD8+ T cells from blood, with Jurkat cell RNA spiked in. Subset described: FACS-sorted CD8+CD4-CCR7+CD45RA+ naive T cells. The clonotype was recovered from a human donor in good health. Some libraries in this study had Jurkat cell RNA spiked in. The rearrangement uses TRBV7-9 and TRBJ2-3, with D unresolved. This CDR3 reads CARTRQNTDTQYF. In DNA, the CDR3 is TGTGCCAGGACCCGGCAAAACACAGATACGCAGTATTTT. The full variable domain, completed using reference TRBV7-9 and TRBJ2-3, is DTGVSQNPRHKITKRGQNVTFRCDPISEHNRLYWYRQTLGQGPEFLTYFQNEAQLEKSRLLSDRFSAERPKGSFSTLEIQRTEQGDSAMYLCARTRQNTDTQYFGPGTRLTVL.